These T cell receptor beta chains were read from a single sample in a study of blood T cells in healthy people across ages. TCRdb processed the 5' RACE reads anew with MiXCR; each CDR3 protein has one entry. The sample holds some 710,000 distinct CDR3 sequences, about 46% seen once. Sequencing used blood. The receptors come from an elderly man in good health. CDR3s leave out the opening cysteine and the closing phenylalanine or tryptophan. D genes are given only for firm matches.

d_call | j_call | v_call | cdr3_aa
. | . | TRBV20-1 | SAPRGTGRGETQY
. | TRBJ2-1 | TRBV29-1 | SVEAGRNEQF
. | TRBJ2-7 | TRBV27 | ASSLGATESTYEQY
. | TRBJ2-1 | TRBV7-2 | ASSSAGLVGNEQF
TRBD2 | TRBJ2-3 | TRBV5-6 | ASSLSSGRVESDTQY
. | TRBJ1-5 | TRBV6-6 | ACTLGGNRQPQH
TRBD1 | TRBJ2-7 | TRBV5-6 | ASSFGTGGYEQY
TRBD1 | TRBJ1-1 | TRBV4-3 | ASSQNRGSSTEAF
TRBD2 | TRBJ2-1 | TRBV27 | ASSFSGLALEVNEQF
. | TRBJ2-1 | TRBV2 | ASRGDVSSYNEQF
. | TRBJ2-3 | TRBV20-1 | SASGQYGTDTQY
. | TRBJ2-2 | TRBV7-8 | ASSLRGGYTGELF
. | TRBJ1-1 | TRBV14 | ASSNELGREAF
TRBD1 | TRBJ1-1 | TRBV30 | AWSGGQGNTEAF
TRBD1 | TRBJ1-4 | TRBV2 | ASSQDRGGFEKLF
. | TRBJ2-7 | TRBV12-3/TRBV12-4 | ASSRIGRFYEQY
. | TRBJ2-5 | TRBV20-1 | SAQEETQY
. | TRBJ2-1 | TRBV7-6 | ASSIPGPTYNEQF
TRBD1 | TRBJ2-1 | TRBV4-3 | TSSQATGDPWNEQF
. | TRBJ2-4 | TRBV28 | ASRAGGPAKNIQY
. | TRBJ2-3 | TRBV11-2 | ASSPLGGSTDTQY